These 27 T cell receptor beta chains were all obtained from the same sample, sequenced in a study of blood T cell repertoires in COVID-19. Some clones are missing from TCRdb's copy, which holds only in-frame ones; the method was immunoSEQ multiplex PCR. The sample shows under 40,000 clones, 85% to 90% of them seen only once. Sequencing input: peripheral blood. These receptors were collected from a man aged 55 to 70 with active COVID-19.

This clone was seen only once. This sequence joins TRBV28 and TRBJ1-5; TRBD1 matches 8 bases. This CDR3 spans 15 amino acids. From germline, CDR1 is MDHEN and CDR2 SYDVKM. V trimming: 6 bases; J trimming: 4 bases; junction bases outside the gene matches: 8. The CDR3 nucleotides are TGTGCCAGCAGGGGGCAGGGGGCGCGAAATCAGCCCCAGCATTTT. Residues: CASRGQGARNQPQHF.

The V gene is TRBV9, the J gene TRBJ1-6; tentative D call: TRBD1 (5 bases). The germline CDR1 and CDR2 sequences are SGDLS and YYNGEE. V lost 2 bases, J lost 4 bases, and 7 bases lay in between. This CDR3 is 14 amino acids long. CDR3 in amino acids: CASSVGQYNSPLHF. The CDR3 DNA reads TGTGCCAGCAGCGTCGGACAATATAATTCACCCCTCCACTTT. Full variable domain (rest looked up from reference TRBV9 and TRBJ1-6): DSGVTQTPKHLITATGQRVTLRCSPRSGDLSVYWYQQSLDQGLQFLIQYYNGEERAKGNILERFSAQQFPDLHSELNLSSLELGDSALYFCASSVGQYNSPLHFGNGTRLTVT.

This chain joins TRBV19 and TRBJ2-1, with 8 bases matching TRBD2. There are 14 residues in the CDR3. Germline values: CDR1 LNHDA, CDR2 SQIVND (reference sequence). The V segment lost 2 bases and the J segment 9 bases; nucleotides outside the gene matches: 6. The CDR3 region is CASSILTSEGEQFF. DNA of the CDR3: TGTGCCAGTAGTATATTGACTAGCGAAGGTGAGCAGTTCTTC. Looking up the rest from reference TRBV19 and TRBJ2-1 gives the full variable domain: DGGITQSPKYLFRKEGQNVTLSCEQNLNHDAMYWYRQDPGQGLRLIYYSQIVNDFQKGDIAEGYSVSREKKESFPLTVTSAQKNPTAFYLCASSILTSEGEQFFGPGTRLTVL.

The chain uses TRBV12-5 and TRBJ1-5; 9 bases are shared with TRBD1. Trimming took 6 bases from V and 1 from J; bases not matched to a gene: 4. CDR1 is LGHNT, CDR2 FRNRAP, per germline. This CDR3 is 15 amino acids long. The CDR3 sequence is CASGPDRGSNQPQHF. The CDR3, as DNA: TGTGCTAGTGGCCCTGACAGGGGGAGCAATCAGCCCCAGCATTTT.

The J gene is TRBJ1-5, the V gene TRBV18; 8 bases line up with TRBD1. The CDR3 spans 13 residues. The trim removed 6 bases at V and 9 bases at J, leaving 7 bases unmatched. CDR1 KGHSH and CDR2 LQKENI come from the germline V gene. Written as DNA, the CDR3 is TGTGCCAGCTCGGACAGGGAGACTCGGCCCCAGCATTTT. Translated: CASSDRETRPQHF.

The chain is built from TRBV7-9 and TRBJ1-5, with D unresolved. The CDR3 sequence is 15 residues long. Trimming took 4 bases from V and 9 from J, leaving 19 bases between them. Germline V gene lookup returns CDR1 SEHNR and CDR2 FQNEAQ (reference sequence). CDR3 residues: CASSSSGGRYGPQHF. The CDR3 DNA is TGTGCCAGCAGCTCCTCCGGCGGGCGGTATGGGCCCCAGCATTTT.

V is TRBV7-9 and J is TRBJ1-1, with D possibly being TRBD1 (6 bases). V dropped 5 bases and J dropped 5 bases, with 9 bases sitting between them. The CDR3 has 12 residues. Germline V lookup: CDR1 SEHNR, CDR2 FQNEAQ (reference sequence). CDR3 DNA: TGTGCCAGCAGCCCCCAGGGGACTGAAGCTTTCTTT. This gives the protein CASSPQGTEAFF.

The chain employs TRBV3-1 (or the pseudogene TRBV3-2) and TRBJ2-4, with no clear D. CDR1 is LGHDT and CDR2 is YNNKEL in the germline V gene (reference sequence). This CDR3 has 14 amino acids. The V gene lost 3 bases and the J gene lost 0 bases, with 6 bases spanning the gap. CDR3 region: CASSHGIAKNIQYF. The CDR3 DNA reads TGTGCCAGCAGCCACGGTATAGCCAAAAACATTCAGTACTTC.

The V call is TRBV12-3 or TRBV12-4, the J call TRBJ1-2; D perhaps matches TRBD1 (5 bases). The germline V and J ends were trimmed by 5 bases and 4 bases, with 8 bases remaining between them. This CDR3 contains 12 residues. CDR3 residues: CASSAQGYGYTF. Here the CDR3 DNA reads TGTGCCAGCAGTGCGCAGGGCTATGGCTACACCTTC.

The rearrangement links TRBV29-1 to TRBJ1-2; D may be TRBD1 (5 bases). Germline V CDR1 and CDR2: SQVTM, ANQGSEA. The ends were cut back, 6 bases at V and 0 bases at J, with 14 bases in the middle. The CDR3 is 14 residues long. CDR3 coding DNA: TGCAGCGTCCCGAGGGCGGGGGCTAACTATGGCTACACCTTC. It codes for CSVPRAGANYGYTF. The full variable domain, with the rest looked up from reference TRBV29-1 and TRBJ1-2, is SAVISQKPSRDICQRGTSLTIQCQVDSQVTMMFWYRQQPGQSLTLIATANQGSEATYESGFVIDKFPISRPNLTFSTLTVSNMSPEDSSIYLCSVPRAGANYGYTFGSGTRLTVV.

The rearrangement links TRBV11-2 to TRBJ2-3; TRBD1 agrees at 7 bases. The V gene end was trimmed by 5 bases and the J gene end by 5 bases; junction bases not matched to a gene: 7. CDR3 length equals 14 residues. CDR1 and CDR2 (germline): SGHAT, FQNNGV. CDR3 sequence reads: CASSLGTVGDTQYF. The CDR3 nucleotides read TGTGCCAGCAGCCTAGGGACAGTGGGAGATACGCAGTATTTT.

V usage is TRBV10-3 and J usage is TRBJ1-1; 8 nucleotides line up with TRBD1. The CDR3 covers 14 residues. CDR1 is ENHRY, CDR2 SYGVKD, per germline. The trim removed 4 bases at V and 0 bases at J, leaving 1 base unmatched. The CDR3 sequence is CAISGTGMNTEAFF. As DNA, the CDR3 is TGTGCCATCAGTGGGACAGGGATGAACACTGAAGCTTTCTTT.

This clone was detected once. The chain couples TRBV19 to TRBJ2-7; D ambiguous. Trimming stripped 4 bases from V and 2 bases from J, with 9 bases between. Germline loops: CDR1 LNHDA, CDR2 SQIVND (reference sequence). The CDR3 consists of 13 residues. The CDR3 DNA reads as TGTGCCAGTAGTAGTACAATTGCCTACGAGCAGTACTTC. Protein: CASSSTIAYEQYF.

The V call is TRBV9, the J call TRBJ2-1, with D perhaps TRBD2 (5 bases). Germline V lookup: CDR1 SGDLS, CDR2 YYNGEE. The CDR3 is 17 amino acids. The V end was cut by 5 bases, the J end by 4 bases, with 22 bases between. The CDR3 loop is CASSRVKGSAAYNEQFF. The CDR3 DNA follows: TGTGCCAGCAGTAGGGTAAAGGGTAGCGCCGCATACAATGAGCAGTTCTTC.

The rearrangement joins TRBV28 to TRBJ2-7; the D gene is possibly TRBD2 (6 bases). The CDR3 length is 14 residues. V lost 5 bases and J 7 bases, leaving 18 bases between the germline ends. Germline assignment: CDR1 MDHEN and CDR2 SYDVKM. In DNA, the CDR3 is TGTGCCAGCAGTCCCCGGGGGACCCGCGGGGAGCAGTACTTC. It encodes CASSPRGTRGEQYF.

CDR3 DNA sequence: TGCGCCAGCAGCTTGGCCGGGACAGGCAACGTCCTGACTTTC. Translated: CASSLAGTGNVLTF. The V gene is TRBV5-1, the J gene TRBJ2-6; 8 bases align to TRBD1. The V gene end was trimmed by 0 bases and the J gene end by 9 bases; junction bases not matched to a gene: 2. CDR1 and CDR2 from the germline V gene are SGHRS and YFSETQ. The CDR3 is 14 residues long.

The V and J genes are TRBV7-3 and TRBJ2-7; 12 bases align to TRBD2. V was pared by 5 bases and J by 7 bases, with 6 bases of the junction left unmatched. CDR1 SGHTA and CDR2 FQGTGA come from the germline V gene. The CDR3 sequence is 14 residues long. The CDR3: CASSPSGGADEQYF. CDR3 DNA: TGTGCCAGCAGCCCTAGCGGGGGGGCCGATGAGCAGTACTTC.

The V and J genes are TRBV6-2 or TRBV6-3 and TRBJ1-1; 9 nucleotides match TRBD1. Germline V gives CDR1 MNHEY, CDR2 SVGEGT. This CDR3 is built from 11 residues. Losses at the gene ends were 4 bases for V and 11 bases for J; bases not matched to a gene: 2. The CDR3 coding sequence is TGTGCCAGCAGTTTCACAGGGGGCGCTTTCTTT. It specifies CASSFTGGAFF.

The V call is TRBV14, the J call TRBJ1-2; D gene ambiguous. The CDR3 has 16 residues. Trimming took 1 base from V and 4 from J, leaving 16 bases between them. Germline V CDR1 and CDR2: SGHDN, FVKESK. DNA for the CDR3: TGTGCCAGCAGCCAAGGTCCCGGGGATCTACTCTATGGCTACACCTTC. Amino acids: CASSQGPGDLLYGYTF.

This rearrangement joins TRBV13 to TRBJ2-5; 7 positions agree with TRBD1. The CDR3 is 17 amino acids. Germline V CDR1 and CDR2: PRHDT, FYEKMQ (reference sequence). The J segment lost 4 bases and the V segment lost 0 bases, leaving 11 bases of the junction unmatched. In DNA form, the CDR3 reads TGTGCCAGCAGCTTAGGACAGGGGTCCTTCGCGAGAGAGACCCAGTACTTC. It is translated as CASSLGQGSFARETQYF.

The rearrangement joins TRBV14 to TRBJ1-4; 10 bases are a match to TRBD1. The junction had 2 bases not matched to a gene; V was cut back by 3 bases and J by 7 bases. The CDR3 is 14 amino acids. The germline gives CDR1 SGHDN, CDR2 FVKESK. CDR3 loop: CASSHRDRGEKLFF. The CDR3 DNA follows: TGTGCCAGCAGCCACCGGGACAGGGGTGAAAAACTGTTTTTT.

The J gene is TRBJ1-1, the V gene TRBV6-6, with 8 bases lining up with TRBD1. The CDR3 is 14 residues long. The J segment lost 6 bases and the V segment lost 7 bases, leaving 10 bases of the junction unmatched. CDR1 and CDR2 (germline): MNHNY, SVGAGI (reference sequence). In nucleotides, the CDR3 is TGTGCCAGCATTCCCCCCGACAGGGGCGCTGAAGCTTTCTTT. Protein: CASIPPDRGAEAFF.

This clone was picked up one time. The chain links TRBV27 to TRBJ1-2; 7 nucleotides line up with TRBD1. Germline V CDR1 and CDR2: MNHEY, SMNVEV (reference sequence). J lost 2 bases, V lost 3 bases, and 0 bases had no gene match. CDR3 length equals 13 residues. This CDR3 is CASSLTGNYGYTF. DNA for the CDR3: TGTGCCAGCAGTTTGACAGGGAACTATGGCTACACCTTC.

The chain carries TRBV10-2 and TRBJ2-1, with 15 bases aligning to TRBD2. CDR3 length equals 15 residues. The germline V gene has CDR1 WSHSY and CDR2 SAAADI. V shed 5 bases, J shed 8 bases, and the junction held 4 bases outside the gene matches. The CDR3 protein is CASSSRTSGGDEQFF. The CDR3 DNA is TGCGCCAGCAGTTCTCGGACTAGCGGGGGGGATGAGCAGTTCTTC.

CDR3: CASSPGGFSYEQYF. CDR3 nucleotides: TGTGCCAGTAGCCCAGGGGGATTCTCCTACGAGCAGTACTTC. The rearrangement joins TRBV19 to TRBJ2-7; the match to TRBD1 covers 7 bases. The V segment lost 6 bases and the J segment 0 bases; nucleotides outside the gene matches: 5. Germline CDR1 and CDR2: LNHDA and SQIVND (reference sequence). The CDR3 loop spans 14 amino acids.

This clone has a single count. The rearrangement uses TRBV7-2 and TRBJ1-4; the D gene is possibly TRBD1 (5 bases). V was pared by 1 base and J by 4 bases, with 7 bases between. The CDR3 consists of 14 residues. In germline, CDR1 is SGHTA, CDR2 FQGNSA. The CDR3 sequence: CASSLGQFNEKLFF. CDR3 nucleotides: TGTGCCAGCAGCTTAGGACAGTTTAATGAAAAACTGTTTTTT.

This clone showed up just once. The chain employs TRBV19 and TRBJ2-3, with 11 positions matching TRBD2. The CDR3 is 15 residues long. Germline V gene sequence: CDR1 LNHDA, CDR2 SQIVND (reference sequence). The J segment lost 3 bases and the V segment lost 6 bases, leaving 5 bases of the junction unmatched. Here the CDR3 reads CASSLLAGDTDTQYF. In DNA, the CDR3 is TGTGCCAGTAGCTTACTAGCGGGGGATACAGATACGCAGTATTTT.